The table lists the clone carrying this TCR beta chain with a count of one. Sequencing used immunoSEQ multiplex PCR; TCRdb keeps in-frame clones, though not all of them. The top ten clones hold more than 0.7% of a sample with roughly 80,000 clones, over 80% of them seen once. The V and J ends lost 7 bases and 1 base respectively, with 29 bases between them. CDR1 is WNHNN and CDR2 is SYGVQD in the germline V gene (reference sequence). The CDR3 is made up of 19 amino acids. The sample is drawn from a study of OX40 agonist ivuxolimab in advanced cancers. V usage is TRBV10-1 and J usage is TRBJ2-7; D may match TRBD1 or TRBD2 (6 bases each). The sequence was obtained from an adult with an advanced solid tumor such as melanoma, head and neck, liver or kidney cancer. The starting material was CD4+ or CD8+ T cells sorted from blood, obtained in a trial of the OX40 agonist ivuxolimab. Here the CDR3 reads CASTRRSFYPGAASYEQYF. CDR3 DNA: TGCGCCAGCACCCGAAGGAGCTTCTATCCGGGGGCCGCTTCCTACGAGCAGTACTTC.